The 32 T cell receptor beta chains reported below all come from one sample, sequenced in a study of blood T cell repertoires in COVID-19. The assay was immunoSEQ multiplex PCR, and TCRdb's table has in-frame clones only and misses some. The repertoire holds 240,000 or so clones, approximately 90% seen once, with roughly 8.6% in the top ten. Sequencing input: PBMCs or T cells enriched from blood (not recorded which). Every receptor here comes from a man between 40 and 49 years old who had recovered from COVID-19.

The chain carries TRBV3-1 (or the pseudogene TRBV3-2) and TRBJ2-5; 13 positions agree with TRBD2. This CDR3 has 18 amino acids. The trim removed 4 bases at V and 2 bases at J, leaving 10 bases unmatched. Germline CDR1 reads LGHDT; CDR2 reads YNNKEL (reference sequence). CDR3: CASSPRTSGGSIQETQYF. The CDR3 DNA sequence: TGTGCCAGCAGCCCGCGGACTAGCGGGGGATCTATTCAAGAGACCCAGTACTTC.

V and J are TRBV7-2 and TRBJ1-2, with 8 bases aligning to TRBD1. The CDR3 extends over 16 amino acids. Germline CDR1 is SGHTA and CDR2 is FQGNSA. Trimming removed 1 base from V and 8 bases from J; junction bases left unmatched: 12. CDR3 coding DNA: TGTGCCAGCAGCTTAGGTAGTGGACAGGGTCGTCGGGGCTACACCTTC. Protein product: CASSLGSGQGRRGYTF. The complete variable domain, with remaining parts taken from reference TRBV7-2 and TRBJ1-2, reads GAGVSQSPSNKVTEKGKDVELRCDPISGHTALYWYRQSLGQGLEFLIYFQGNSAPDKSGLPSDRFSAERTGGSVSTLTIQRTQQEDSAVYLCASSLGSGQGRRGYTFGSGTRLTVV.

This clone was seen many times. This chain connects TRBV5-1 to TRBJ1-2; 11 positions agree with TRBD1. CDR1 and CDR2 (germline): SGHRS, YFSETQ. The CDR3 loop spans 14 amino acids. The junction had 1 base not matched to a gene; V was cut back by 4 bases and J by 2 bases. The CDR3 here is CASSRDRGNYGYTF. CDR3 sequence (DNA): TGCGCCAGCAGCCGGGACAGGGGGAACTATGGCTACACCTTC.

The V gene is TRBV6-1, the J gene TRBJ2-2; no reliable D call. Germline CDR1 is MNHNS and CDR2 is SASEGT. CDR3 length: 14 residues. Trimming shortened V by 0 bases and J by 2 bases, and 4 bases separated the two germline ends. This CDR3 reads CASSEAYNTGELFF. In DNA form, the CDR3 reads TGTGCCAGCAGTGAAGCCTACAACACCGGGGAGCTGTTTTTT.

The chain uses TRBV4-3 and TRBJ2-7; D is uncertain. Trimming took off 0 bases at V and 3 bases at J, with 9 bases between the two ends. The germline V gene encodes CDR1 LGHNA and CDR2 YSLEER. The CDR3 length is 14 residues. CDR3 region: CASSQEYRSYEQYF. In nucleotides, the CDR3 is TGCGCCAGCAGCCAAGAATATAGGAGCTACGAGCAGTACTTC.

V is TRBV18 and J is TRBJ1-4; possible D gene TRBD1, 5 bases. There are 15 residues in the CDR3. Germline CDR1 and CDR2: KGHSH and LQKENI. V was clipped by 6 bases and J by 0 bases, with 11 bases between them. This CDR3 is CASSLGVTTNEKLFF. The CDR3 DNA follows: TGTGCCAGCTCCCTAGGGGTTACAACTAATGAAAAACTGTTTTTT.

The chain joins TRBV3-1 (or the pseudogene TRBV3-2) to TRBJ1-4, with D perhaps matching TRBD1 (6 bases). Germline V gene lookup returns CDR1 LGHDT and CDR2 YNNKEL (reference sequence). Between the trimmed V and J ends, which lost 0 bases and 11 bases, there was a span of 13 bases. The CDR3 has 14 residues. In DNA form, the CDR3 reads TGTGCCAGCAGCCAAGATCGCAGGGGTGGGAAACTGTTTTTT. Amino acid sequence: CASSQDRRGGKLFF.

The gene calls are TRBV18 and TRBJ1-5, with D unresolved. The germline gives CDR1 KGHSH, CDR2 LQKENI. The V end was cut by 6 bases, the J end by 9 bases, with 18 bases between. The CDR3 has 14 amino acids. The CDR3 reads CASSPELDDRPQHF. The CDR3 coding sequence is TGTGCCAGCTCGCCAGAACTTGATGATCGGCCCCAGCATTTT.

This chain uses TRBV19 with TRBJ2-7, with 8 bases that match TRBD1. Germline CDR1 LNHDA, CDR2 SQIVND (reference sequence). The CDR3 runs to 11 residues. Trimming at V came to 10 bases and at J to 5 bases, leaving 4 bases not matched to a gene. The CDR3, as DNA: TGTGCCACAAAGACAGGGGACGAGCAGTACTTC. Its protein is CATKTGDEQYF.

Only a few counts were recorded for this clone. This sequence joins TRBV7-8 and TRBJ2-7; maybe TRBD1 (5 bases). There are 14 residues in the CDR3. V gave up 1 base and J gave up 5 bases, with 12 bases separating them. Germline CDR1 and CDR2: SGHVS and FQNEAQ. The CDR3 protein is CASSLEAGRNEQYF. The CDR3 DNA is TGTGCCAGCAGCTTAGAGGCAGGGCGGAACGAGCAGTACTTC.

A single count supports this clone. The chain employs TRBV3-1 (or the pseudogene TRBV3-2) and TRBJ1-2; 8 nucleotides match TRBD1. CDR1 LGHDT and CDR2 YNNKEL come from the germline V gene (reference sequence). This CDR3 spans 17 amino acids. V shed 0 bases and J 0 bases; nucleotides not matched to a gene: 6. The chain's CDR3 is CASSQDKGQGANYGYTF. For the CDR3, the DNA is TGTGCCAGCAGCCAAGATAAAGGACAGGGAGCTAACTATGGCTACACCTTC.

V and J are TRBV11-3 and TRBJ2-5; a possible D gene is TRBD2 (7 bases). The CDR3 has 15 residues. V gave up 5 bases and J gave up 3 bases, with 16 bases separating them. Germline V gives CDR1 SGHNT, CDR2 YENEEA. CDR3: CASSLGGQGEETQYF. The CDR3 nucleotides read TGTGCCAGCAGCCTCGGGGGGCAGGGAGAAGAGACCCAGTACTTC.

This clone was detected only once. The chain combines TRBV27 with TRBJ2-5; unclear D gene. The length of the CDR3 is 13 residues. CDR1 is MNHEY, CDR2 SMNVEV, per germline (reference sequence). Trimming removed 5 bases from V and 5 bases from J, with 12 bases in between. The chain's CDR3 is CASSVQYRETQYF. The CDR3 bases are TGTGCCAGCAGTGTACAGTACCGGGAGACCCAGTACTTC.

The CDR3 bases are TGTGCCAGCAGTTTAGTACAGTATGGCTACACCTTC. It encodes CASSLVQYGYTF. The V call is TRBV12-3 or TRBV12-4, the J call TRBJ1-2; D is undetermined. Trimming removed 1 base from V and 5 bases from J, with 5 bases in between. CDR3 length: 12 residues.

CDR3 DNA sequence: TGTGCCAGCAGAACTAGCGGGAGAGAGACCCAGTACTTC. Its protein is CASRTSGRETQYF. This chain connects TRBV28 to TRBJ2-5; 11 nucleotides agree with TRBD2. V shed 6 bases and J 4 bases; nucleotides not matched to a gene: 1. The CDR3 consists of 13 residues. The germline CDR1 and CDR2 sequences are MDHEN and SYDVKM.

The chain joins TRBV19 to TRBJ2-1; a possible D gene is TRBD2 (6 bases). The V gene lost 5 bases and the J gene lost 5 bases, with 16 bases spanning the gap. The length of the CDR3 is 15 residues. CDR1 LNHDA and CDR2 SQIVND come from the germline V gene (reference sequence). CDR3 loop: CASSSLSSGDNEQFF. The CDR3 DNA is TGTGCCAGTAGTTCCCTGAGTAGCGGCGACAATGAGCAGTTCTTC.

The chain uses TRBV7-3 and TRBJ2-3; D remains unclear. In germline, CDR1 is SGHTA, CDR2 FQGTGA. With 4 bases removed from V and 6 bases from J, the gap between germline ends came to 11 bases. The CDR3 runs 13 residues. The CDR3 DNA sequence: TGTGCCAGCAGCTCTGAACTTGTGGATACGCAGTATTTT. Protein sequence: CASSSELVDTQYF.

The chain recombines TRBV25-1 with TRBJ2-3; D unresolved. The CDR3 has 16 amino acids. The germline V gene has CDR1 MGHDK and CDR2 SYGVNS. Trimming removed 4 bases from V and 2 bases from J, with 16 bases in between. CDR3 in amino acids: CASSGSFSHYTDTQYF. The CDR3 DNA reads as TGTGCCAGCAGTGGCTCTTTCTCCCACTACACAGATACGCAGTATTTT.

The V and J genes are TRBV7-9 and TRBJ2-7; 9 positions agree with TRBD1. In germline, CDR1 is SEHNR, CDR2 FQNEAQ (reference sequence). With V trimmed by 5 bases and J by 4 bases, 9 bases remained unmatched. This CDR3 is 15 amino acids long. CDR3 DNA: TGTGCCAGCAGCCCGTCCCGGGACAGGGTTTACGAGCAGTACTTC. Amino acid sequence: CASSPSRDRVYEQYF.

The chain combines TRBV5-1 with TRBJ1-6; 9 bases agree with TRBD1. The length of the CDR3 is 19 residues. V gave up 2 bases and J gave up 4 bases; unmatched junction bases: 13. Germline V gene data show CDR1 as SGHRS and CDR2 as YFSETQ. The CDR3 sequence: CASSLEIPPGQGYNSPLHF. The CDR3 DNA sequence: TGCGCCAGCAGCTTAGAGATACCCCCGGGACAGGGATATAATTCACCCCTCCACTTT.

This clone occurred a few times. The chain carries TRBV12-3 or TRBV12-4 and TRBJ1-5; D not certain. The CDR3 length is 12 residues. The V gene lost 8 bases and the J gene lost 9 bases, with 14 bases spanning the gap. CDR3 nucleotides: TGTGCCAGCGGCGGCCCGGCGGGGCCCCAGCATTTT. Its translation: CASGGPAGPQHF.

The gene calls are TRBV19 and TRBJ1-1, with unresolved D. The length of the CDR3 is 14 residues. The V end lost 6 bases, the J end lost 2 bases, and 13 bases lay between the germline ends. Germline CDR1 LNHDA, CDR2 SQIVND (reference sequence). The CDR3: CASRSGSQNTEAFF. In DNA, the CDR3 is TGTGCCAGTAGGTCAGGCAGCCAAAACACTGAAGCTTTCTTT.

V and J are TRBV6-5 and TRBJ2-3; 12 nucleotides align to TRBD2. V dropped 6 bases and J dropped 8; count of bases not matched to a gene: 9. Germline-derived CDR1 and CDR2 are MNHEY and SVGAGI. This CDR3 has 15 residues. This chain's CDR3 is CASRNPSGRAVTQYF. The CDR3 DNA is TGTGCCAGCAGAAACCCTAGCGGGAGGGCCGTTACGCAGTATTTT.

This chain uses TRBV29-1 with TRBJ2-3; maybe TRBD1 (6 bases). The CDR3 has 12 amino acids. Per germline, CDR1 SQVTM and CDR2 ANQGSEA. The V and J ends lost 3 bases and 7 bases respectively, with 11 bases between them. The CDR3 bases are TGCAGCGTTGAGACAGGAGCGCATACGCAGTATTTT. Translation: CSVETGAHTQYF.

The V gene is TRBV7-6, the J gene TRBJ2-1, with 8 bases fitting TRBD2. J lost 4 bases, V lost 1 base, and 6 bases had no gene match. CDR3 size: 16 residues. Germline V CDR1 and CDR2: SGHVS, FNYEAQ. The CDR3 loop is CASSLVGGRLYNEQFF. CDR3 coding DNA: TGTGCCAGCAGCTTAGTGGGCGGGAGGCTTTACAATGAGCAGTTCTTC.

This sequence joins TRBV29-1 and TRBJ2-1; D may be TRBD2 (6 bases). CDR3 size: 14 residues. The germline CDR1 and CDR2 sequences are SQVTM and ANQGSEA. Deletions cut 8 bases from V and 7 bases from J, with 21 bases between. The CDR3 bases are TGCAGCCCATTGTTAGGCGTTCGGGGGAATGAGCAGTTCTTC. Translated, it gives CSPLLGVRGNEQFF.

The V gene is TRBV9, the J gene TRBJ1-6; D gene ambiguous. This CDR3 is built from 14 residues. The V gene lost 1 base and the J gene lost 5 bases, with 7 bases spanning the gap. Germline lookup yields CDR1 SGDLS and CDR2 YYNGEE. As DNA, the CDR3 is TGTGCCAGCAGCGTAAGGCAGGATAATTCACCCCTCCACTTT. Amino acid sequence: CASSVRQDNSPLHF.

The genes are TRBV6-2 or TRBV6-3 and TRBJ2-1; 9 bases fit TRBD2. The trim removed 6 bases at V and 8 bases at J, leaving 17 bases unmatched. The CDR3 has 17 amino acids. Per the germline V gene, CDR1 is MNHEY and CDR2 is SVGEGT. The CDR3 DNA reads as TGTGCCAGCAGCCCTACCTTCTTGGGACTAGCCCCCCATGAGCAGTTCTTC. Translating gives CASSPTFLGLAPHEQFF.

The chain carries TRBV5-1 and TRBJ1-1, with 8 bases lining up with TRBD1. CDR3 length: 15 amino acids. J gave up 1 base and V 4 bases, and 6 bases lay outside the gene matches. Germline CDR1 SGHRS, CDR2 YFSETQ. The CDR3 DNA sequence: TGCGCCAGCAGCCGGACAGGGCTAGCGAACACTGAAGCTTTCTTT. As protein: CASSRTGLANTEAFF.

J is TRBJ1-1 and V is TRBV12-5, with D perhaps TRBD1 (5 bases). The CDR3 has 13 amino acids. Germline values: CDR1 LGHNT, CDR2 FRNRAP. Trimming removed 1 base from V and 5 bases from J, with 8 bases in between. CDR3: CASGLAGRTEAFF. Here the CDR3 DNA reads TGTGCTAGTGGTTTGGCAGGGCGGACTGAAGCTTTCTTT.

The CDR3 loop reads CASSLAGMNTEAFF. CDR3 bases: TGCGCCAGCAGCCTAGCCGGGATGAACACTGAAGCTTTCTTT. The J gene is TRBJ1-1, the V gene TRBV4-1; D is unclear. Germline CDR1 is MGHRA and CDR2 is YSYEKL. The V end lost 4 bases, the J end lost 0 bases, and 9 bases lay between the germline ends. The CDR3 is made up of 14 amino acids.

The genes are TRBV24-1 and TRBJ2-1, with 12 bases aligning to TRBD2. In germline, CDR1 is KGHDR, CDR2 SFDVKD. The V segment lost 2 bases and the J segment 8 bases; nucleotides outside the gene matches: 6. CDR3 size: 16 residues. The CDR3 reads CATSDSSGGVRDEQFF. The CDR3 DNA reads TGTGCCACCAGTGATTCTAGCGGGGGGGTCCGGGATGAGCAGTTCTTC.